These T cell receptor beta chains were read from a single sample in a study of early T cells in non-severe SARS-CoV-2 infection. From the 5' RACE reads, TCRdb called clonotypes with MiXCR, one entry per CDR3 protein. The sample contains tens of thousands of distinct CDR3 sequences, 6% to 7% of which appear only once. Sample: whole blood. Receptors were obtained from an adult who was a healthcare worker with PCR-confirmed SARS-CoV-2 infection or an uninfected control (not recorded which). Both conserved end residues are part of each CDR3. Each record gives: clone size, D gene, V gene, J gene, CDR3 protein, CDR3 DNA. The D gene is left open where the match is weak. Clone size appears in some rows only: once, few, many, or a class for an expanded clone.

few	NA	TRBV6-2/TRBV6-3	TRBJ2-1	CASSYRQGLGEQFF	TGTGCCAGCAGTTACCGGCAGGGGCTCGGTGAGCAGTTCTTC
few	TRBD2	TRBV7-8	TRBJ2-3	CASSLGLAATDTQYF	TGTGCCAGCAGCTTAGGGCTAGCGGCCACAGATACGCAGTATTTT
NA	NA	TRBV3-1	TRBJ2-6	CASSQEYRQPTAGLSGANVLTF	TGTGCCAGCAGCCAAGAATATCGGCAGCCCACGGCGGGACTCTCTGGGGCCAACGTCCTGACTTTC
many	NA	TRBV19	TRBJ1-4	CASSIYRRGEKLFF	TGTGCCAGTAGTATCTACAGGAGGGGTGAAAAACTGTTTTTT
NA	NA	TRBV18	TRBJ1-1	CASAITKNTEAFF	TGTGCCAGCGCGATAACAAAGAACACTGAAGCTTTCTTT
many	NA	TRBV19	TRBJ1-1	CASSPPVNTEAFF	TGTGCCAGTAGTCCACCCGTGAACACTGAAGCTTTCTTT
many	NA	TRBV12-3/TRBV12-4	TRBJ1-1	CASSGGSTTLNTEAFF	TGTGCCAGCAGTGGGGGCAGCACCACCTTGAACACTGAAGCTTTCTTT
few	NA	TRBV28	TRBJ2-7	CATWGDYEQYF	TGTGCCACTTGGGGGGACTACGAGCAGTACTTC
many	NA	TRBV6-6	TRBJ1-5	CASSYSMGGASNQPQHF	TGTGCCAGCAGTTACTCGATGGGGGGGGCAAGCAATCAGCCCCAGCATTTT
NA	NA	TRBV29-1	TRBJ2-2	CSVGVNRATGELFF	TGCAGCGTTGGGGTTAACAGGGCCACCGGGGAGCTGTTTTTT
many	NA	TRBV20-1	TRBJ1-2	CSAPAQAQANYGYTF	TGCAGTGCCCCAGCCCAGGCTCAGGCTAACTATGGCTACACCTTC
few	TRBD2	TRBV11-2	TRBJ2-5	CASSSSVAGGQETQYF	TGTGCCAGCAGCTCATCGGTAGCGGGGGGGCAGGAGACCCAGTACTTC
many	NA	TRBV29-1	TRBJ2-1	CSVTTGAAYNEQFF	TGCAGCGTTACTACCGGGGCCGCCTACAATGAGCAGTTCTTC
many	NA	TRBV12-3/TRBV12-4	TRBJ2-7	CASSLQGGYYEQYF	TGTGCCAGCAGTTTACAGGGCGGATACTACGAGCAGTACTTC
many	NA	TRBV12-3/TRBV12-4	TRBJ2-5	CASSLASPRGETQYF	TGTGCCAGCAGTTTAGCGTCCCCCCGAGGAGAGACCCAGTACTTC
medium-sized	TRBD2	TRBV11-2	TRBJ2-3	CASSFGTSEDTQYF	TGTGCCAGCAGCTTCGGGACTAGCGAAGATACGCAGTATTTT
many	NA	TRBV14	TRBJ2-3	CASSQIWSGGTDTQYF	TGTGCCAGCAGCCAAATCTGGTCCGGGGGTACAGATACGCAGTATTTT
NA	NA	TRBV2	TRBJ1-5	CASSDEGFRPQHF	TGTGCCAGCAGTGATGAGGGATTCCGGCCCCAGCATTTT
many	TRBD1	TRBV5-1	TRBJ2-5	CASSSGQGRETQYF	TGCGCCAGCAGCTCGGGACAGGGTCGAGAGACCCAGTACTTC
NA	NA	TRBV29-1	TRBJ2-7	CSAGMTYKQYF	TGCAGCGCGGGGATGACCTACAAGCAGTACTTC
many	NA	TRBV7-7	TRBJ1-1	CASSPATGIEAFF	TGTGCTAGCAGCCCCGCCACTGGAATTGAAGCTTTCTTT
many	NA	TRBV9	TRBJ1-1	CASSVDPGVTTEAFF	TGTGCCAGCAGCGTAGACCCAGGGGTGACCACTGAAGCTTTCTTT
many	NA	TRBV11-2	TRBJ2-7	CASSSLVRAYEQYF	TGTGCCAGCAGCTCGCTCGTAAGGGCCTACGAGCAGTACTTC
few	NA	TRBV5-1	TRBJ2-3	CASSSRAPDTQYF	TGCGCCAGCAGCTCACGGGCCCCAGATACGCAGTATTTT
NA	TRBD1	TRBV30	TRBJ1-1	CAWSSPQGIRTEAFF	TGTGCCTGGAGTTCGCCACAGGGGATAAGGACTGAAGCTTTCTTT
many	NA	TRBV2	TRBJ2-1	CASSSVDEQFF	TGTGCCAGCAGCAGTGTGGATGAGCAGTTCTTC
NA	TRBD2	TRBV20-1	TRBJ2-3	CSARTSGADTQYF	TGCAGTGCTAGGACTAGCGGGGCGGATACGCAGTATTTT
many	NA	TRBV20-1	TRBJ2-3	CSADSSDTDTQYF	TGCAGTGCCGACTCCAGCGACACAGATACGCAGTATTTT
many	NA	TRBV12-3/TRBV12-4	TRBJ2-3	CASTRWGVGTDTQYF	TGTGCCAGCACCCGTTGGGGCGTGGGGACAGATACGCAGTATTTT
many	NA	TRBV7-2	TRBJ2-7	CASSSPGFSYEQYF	TGTGCCAGCAGCTCCCCGGGATTTTCCTACGAGCAGTACTTC
many	TRBD1	TRBV18	TRBJ2-7	CASRRQGAWEQYF	TGTGCCAGCCGAAGACAGGGGGCTTGGGAGCAGTACTTC
few	NA	TRBV7-2	TRBJ2-7	CASSGRQALTYEQYF	TGTGCCAGCAGCGGAAGACAGGCCCTCACCTACGAGCAGTACTTC
NA	NA	TRBV7-8	TRBJ2-2	CASSLVLVSGELFF	TGTGCCAGCAGCTTAGTACTAGTATCCGGGGAGCTGTTTTTT
few	TRBD2	TRBV7-3	TRBJ2-3	CASSSTGTSLKRTDTQYF	TGTGCCAGCAGCTCCACCGGGACTAGCCTCAAGAGGACAGATACGCAGTATTTT
few	NA	TRBV29-1	TRBJ2-2	CSASPPGVHTGELFF	TGCAGCGCCTCGCCCCCAGGGGTACACACCGGGGAGCTGTTTTTT
many	TRBD1	TRBV30	TRBJ1-1	CAWSDPAGGSLKTEAFF	TGTGCCTGGAGTGATCCGGCAGGGGGCAGTCTGAAGACTGAAGCTTTCTTT
few	NA	TRBV12-3/TRBV12-4	TRBJ1-1	CASSLIGGRDTEAFF	TGTGCCAGCAGTTTAATCGGGGGGAGAGACACTGAAGCTTTCTTT
NA	NA	TRBV6-2/TRBV6-3	TRBJ2-1	CASSSIENRNNEQFF	TGTGCCAGCAGTTCTATTGAGAATCGCAACAATGAGCAGTTCTTC
many	NA	TRBV11-2	TRBJ2-4	CASSLSTAYGNIQYF	TGTGCCAGCAGCTTATCGACAGCTTACGGAAACATTCAGTACTTC
many	TRBD1	TRBV7-2	TRBJ1-5	CASSPTATGGHSNQPQHF	TGTGCCAGCAGCCCGACCGCAACAGGGGGACATAGCAATCAGCCCCAGCATTTT
NA	TRBD2	TRBV12-3/TRBV12-4	TRBJ2-2	CASSLLRGWELFF	TGTGCCAGCAGTTTATTGCGGGGGTGGGAGCTGTTTTTT
NA	NA	TRBV6-1	TRBJ1-2	CASSGGAGYSGYTF	TGTGCCAGCAGTGGAGGGGCAGGCTACTCTGGCTACACCTTC
few	TRBD2	TRBV6-5	TRBJ2-3	CASNRLAGDTDTQYF	TGTGCCAGCAATCGACTAGCGGGGGACACAGATACGCAGTATTTT
few	NA	TRBV7-9	TRBJ2-7	CASSPFGPSYEQYF	TGTGCCAGCAGCCCGTTTGGCCCGTCCTACGAGCAGTACTTC
many	NA	TRBV30	TRBJ1-2	CAWTSREHGYTF	TGTGCCTGGACCTCCCGGGAGCATGGCTACACCTTC
many	NA	TRBV20-1	TRBJ1-1	CSSFGGEENTEAFF	TGCAGTTCCTTTGGGGGAGAGGAGAACACTGAAGCTTTCTTT
few	TRBD1	TRBV9	TRBJ2-7	CASSPGGSGDRGYSYNEQYF	TGTGCCAGCAGCCCTGGGGGCTCGGGGGACAGGGGGTATTCGTACAATGAGCAGTACTTC
many	TRBD1	TRBV13	TRBJ2-5	CASSLRDRRETQYF	TGTGCCAGCAGCCTCCGGGACAGACGAGAGACCCAGTACTTC
many	TRBD1	TRBV30	TRBJ2-5	CAWSVTGGETQYF	TGTGCCTGGAGCGTTACAGGGGGAGAGACCCAGTACTTC
many	NA	TRBV6-5	TRBJ1-2	CASSSRLGGYTF	TGTGCCAGCAGTTCTCGACTGGGTGGCTACACCTTC
NA	NA	TRBV7-2	TRBJ2-7	CASSLGVGASEQYF	TGTGCCAGCAGCTTAGGGGTAGGAGCGAGCGAGCAGTACTTC
many	NA	TRBV29-1	TRBJ2-3	CSVRPGDRTDTQYF	TGCAGCGTTCGCCCCGGGGATAGGACAGATACGCAGTATTTT
many	NA	TRBV5-1	TRBJ1-5	CASSLSGASGQPQHF	TGCGCCAGCAGCTTGAGCGGGGCCTCCGGTCAGCCCCAGCATTTT
many	NA	TRBV9	TRBJ2-7	CASSVAGSYEQYF	TGTGCCAGCAGCGTGGCAGGGTCCTACGAGCAGTACTTC
many	NA	TRBV10-3	TRBJ2-3	CAISEGEGGTDTQYF	TGTGCCATCAGTGAGGGGGAAGGCGGCACAGATACGCAGTATTTT